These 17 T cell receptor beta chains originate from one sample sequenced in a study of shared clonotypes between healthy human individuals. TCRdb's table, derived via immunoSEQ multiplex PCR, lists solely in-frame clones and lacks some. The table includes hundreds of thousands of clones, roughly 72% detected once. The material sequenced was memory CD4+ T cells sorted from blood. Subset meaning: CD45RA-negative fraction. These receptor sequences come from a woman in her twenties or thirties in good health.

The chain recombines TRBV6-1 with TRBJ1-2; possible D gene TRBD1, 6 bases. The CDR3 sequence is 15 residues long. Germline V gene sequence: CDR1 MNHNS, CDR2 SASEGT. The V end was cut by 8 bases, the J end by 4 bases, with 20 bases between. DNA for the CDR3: TGTGCCAGCCGGACCCAACCGGACAGACTCTATGGCTACACCTTC. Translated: CASRTQPDRLYGYTF.

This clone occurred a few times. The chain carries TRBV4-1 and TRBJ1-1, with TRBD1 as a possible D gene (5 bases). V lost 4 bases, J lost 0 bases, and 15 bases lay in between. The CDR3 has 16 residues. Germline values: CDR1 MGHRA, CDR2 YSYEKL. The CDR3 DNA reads TGCGCCAGCAGCCGAGGCCAGGGTACCATGAACACTGAAGCTTTCTTT. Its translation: CASSRGQGTMNTEAFF.

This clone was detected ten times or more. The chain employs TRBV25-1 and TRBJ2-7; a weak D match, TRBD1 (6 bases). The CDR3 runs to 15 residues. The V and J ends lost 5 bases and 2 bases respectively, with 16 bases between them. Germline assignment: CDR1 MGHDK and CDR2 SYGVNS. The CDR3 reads CASSSSRAGAYEQYF. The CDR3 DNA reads TGTGCCAGCAGTTCCTCTCGAGCAGGGGCCTACGAGCAGTACTTC.

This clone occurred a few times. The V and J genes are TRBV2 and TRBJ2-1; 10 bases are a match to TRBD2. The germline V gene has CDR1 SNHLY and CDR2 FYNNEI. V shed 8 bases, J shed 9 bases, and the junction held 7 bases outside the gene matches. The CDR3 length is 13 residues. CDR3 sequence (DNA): TGTGCCAGCGGGCTAGCGGGAGACGGTGAGCAGTTCTTC. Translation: CASGLAGDGEQFF.

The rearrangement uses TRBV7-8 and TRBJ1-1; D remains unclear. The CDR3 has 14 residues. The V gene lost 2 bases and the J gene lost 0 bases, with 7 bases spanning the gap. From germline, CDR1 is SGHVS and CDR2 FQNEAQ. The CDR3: CASSLLTVNTEAFF. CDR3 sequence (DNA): TGTGCCAGCAGCTTACTCACAGTGAACACTGAAGCTTTCTTT.

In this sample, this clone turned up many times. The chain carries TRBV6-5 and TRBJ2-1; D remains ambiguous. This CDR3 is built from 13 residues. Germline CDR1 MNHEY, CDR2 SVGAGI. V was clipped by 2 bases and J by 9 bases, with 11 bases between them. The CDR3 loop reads CASSYMSGREQFF. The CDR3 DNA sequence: TGTGCCAGCAGTTACATGTCTGGGCGTGAGCAGTTCTTC.

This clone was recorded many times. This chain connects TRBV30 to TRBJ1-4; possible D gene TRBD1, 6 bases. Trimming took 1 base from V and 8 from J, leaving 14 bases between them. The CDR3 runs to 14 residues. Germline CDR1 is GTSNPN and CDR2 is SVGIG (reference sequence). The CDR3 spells CAWSEDSVREKLFF. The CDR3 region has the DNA TGTGCCTGGAGTGAGGACAGCGTCAGGGAAAAACTGTTTTTT.

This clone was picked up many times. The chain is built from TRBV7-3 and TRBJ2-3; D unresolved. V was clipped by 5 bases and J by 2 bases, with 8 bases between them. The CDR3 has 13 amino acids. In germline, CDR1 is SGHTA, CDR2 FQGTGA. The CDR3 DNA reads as TGTGCCAGCAGCACCTGGACCACAGATACGCAGTATTTT. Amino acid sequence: CASSTWTTDTQYF.

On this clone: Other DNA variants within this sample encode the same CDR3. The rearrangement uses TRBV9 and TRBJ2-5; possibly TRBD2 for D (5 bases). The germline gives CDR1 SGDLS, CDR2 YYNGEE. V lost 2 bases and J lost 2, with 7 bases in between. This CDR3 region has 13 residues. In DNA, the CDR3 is TGTGCCAGCAGCGTTACGGGGCAAGAGACCCAGTACTTC. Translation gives CASSVTGQETQYF.

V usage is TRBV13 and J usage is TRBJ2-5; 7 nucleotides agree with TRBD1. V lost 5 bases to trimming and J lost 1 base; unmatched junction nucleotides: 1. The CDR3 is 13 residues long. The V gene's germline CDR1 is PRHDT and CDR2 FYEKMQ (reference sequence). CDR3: CASSQGVQETQYF. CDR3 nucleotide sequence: TGTGCCAGCAGCCAGGGGGTCCAAGAGACCCAGTACTTC.

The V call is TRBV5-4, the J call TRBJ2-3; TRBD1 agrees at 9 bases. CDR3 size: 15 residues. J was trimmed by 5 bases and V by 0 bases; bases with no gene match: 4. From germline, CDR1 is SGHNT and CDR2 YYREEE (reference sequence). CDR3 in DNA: TGTGCCAGCAGCTTGGGACAGGGGGTAGGAGATACGCAGTATTTT. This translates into CASSLGQGVGDTQYF. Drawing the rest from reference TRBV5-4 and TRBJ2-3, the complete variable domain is ETGVTQSPTHLIKTRGQQVTLRCSSQSGHNTVSWYQQALGQGPQFIFQYYREEENGRGNFPPRFSGLQFPNYSSELNVNALELDDSALYLCASSLGQGVGDTQYFGPGTRLTVL.

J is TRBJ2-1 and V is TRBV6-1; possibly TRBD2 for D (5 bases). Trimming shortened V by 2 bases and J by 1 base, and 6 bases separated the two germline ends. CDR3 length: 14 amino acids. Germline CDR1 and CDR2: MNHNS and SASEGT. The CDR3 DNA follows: TGTGCCAGCAGTGAATGGACTTCCTACAATGAGCAGTTCTTC. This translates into CASSEWTSYNEQFF.

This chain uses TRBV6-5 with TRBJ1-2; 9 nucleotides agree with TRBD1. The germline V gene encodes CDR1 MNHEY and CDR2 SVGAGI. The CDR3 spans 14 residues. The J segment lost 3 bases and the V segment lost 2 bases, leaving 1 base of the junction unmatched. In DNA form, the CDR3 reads TGTGCCAGCAGTTACACAGGGGGCCACTATGGCTACACCTTC. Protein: CASSYTGGHYGYTF.

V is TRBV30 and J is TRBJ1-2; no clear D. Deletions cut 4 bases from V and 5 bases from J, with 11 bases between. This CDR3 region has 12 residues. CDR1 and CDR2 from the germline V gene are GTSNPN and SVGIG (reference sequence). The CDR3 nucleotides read TGTGCCTGGACAGCGACATTGTATGGCTACACCTTC. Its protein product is CAWTATLYGYTF.

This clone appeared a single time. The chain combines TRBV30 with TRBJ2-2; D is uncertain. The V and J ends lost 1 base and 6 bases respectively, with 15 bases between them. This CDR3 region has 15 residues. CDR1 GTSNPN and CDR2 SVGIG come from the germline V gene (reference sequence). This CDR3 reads CAWSGYVVSPGELFF. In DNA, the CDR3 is TGTGCCTGGAGTGGGTACGTCGTATCCCCCGGGGAGCTGTTTTTT.

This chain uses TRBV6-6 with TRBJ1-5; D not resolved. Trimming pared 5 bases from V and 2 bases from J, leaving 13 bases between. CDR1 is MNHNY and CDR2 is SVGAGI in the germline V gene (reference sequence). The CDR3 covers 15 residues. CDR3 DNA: TGTGCCAGCAGTCCCTTCCCCATTGGCAATCAGCCCCAGCATTTT. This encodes CASSPFPIGNQPQHF.

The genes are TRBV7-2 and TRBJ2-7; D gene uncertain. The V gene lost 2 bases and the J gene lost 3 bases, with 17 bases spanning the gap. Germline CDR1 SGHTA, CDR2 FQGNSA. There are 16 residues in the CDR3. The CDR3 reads CASSLFLGRGSYEQYF. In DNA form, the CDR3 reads TGTGCCAGCAGCTTATTTCTAGGGCGCGGAAGCTACGAGCAGTACTTC.